This T cell receptor beta chain was found in a study of blood T cell repertoires in COVID-19. Study-wide context: Italy, Spain and the United States were the sources of the convalescent and acute COVID-19 samples.

The participants were between roughly 18 and 89 years old and came from under 25 US areas. Some clones are missing from TCRdb's copy, which holds only in-frame ones; the method was immunoSEQ multiplex PCR. The profile covers some 170,000 clones, with 80% to 90% appearing a single time and 12% to 15% taken by the ten largest. This receptor was identified in a man aged 45 to 65 who had recovered from COVID-19. Sequences were obtained from PBMCs or T cells enriched from blood (not recorded which).

As DNA, the CDR3 is TGCGCCAGCAGTGAGTTCGGACAGGGGGCTCGCGTTGACACTGAAGCTTTCTTT. Translation gives CASSEFGQGARVDTEAFF. This sequence joins TRBV10-2 and TRBJ1-1, with 11 bases lining up with TRBD1. The CDR3 consists of 18 residues. Germline V gives CDR1 WSHSY, CDR2 SAAADI. Losses at the gene ends were 1 base for V and 3 bases for J; bases not matched to a gene: 10.